Listed here are 30 T cell receptor beta chains from one sample, sequenced in a study of OX40 agonist ivuxolimab in advanced cancers. Clones were read by immunoSEQ multiplex PCR, and TCRdb kept only the in-frame ones, dropping some. This sample carries more than 80,000 clones, 91% of them seen once, and the ten largest clones take under 8.5%. This sample comprised CD4+ or CD8+ T cells sorted from blood, obtained in a trial of the OX40 agonist ivuxolimab. The receptor set was obtained from an adult with an advanced solid tumor such as melanoma, head and neck, liver or kidney cancer.

The chain employs TRBV28 and TRBJ1-5; 7 bases map to TRBD1. J gave up 9 bases and V 2 bases, and 4 bases lay outside the gene matches. Germline-derived CDR1 and CDR2 are MDHEN and SYDVKM. This CDR3 contains 13 residues. CDR3 in DNA: TGTGCCAGCAGTTTAAGAGGGGGCGGGCCCCAGCATTTT. Amino acid sequence: CASSLRGGGPQHF. The full variable domain, completed using reference TRBV28 and TRBJ1-5, is DVKVTQSSRYLVKRTGEKVFLECVQDMDHENMFWYRQDPGLGLRLIYFSYDVKMKEKGDIPEGYSVSREKKERFSLILESASTNQTSMYLCASSLRGGGPQHFGDGTRLSIL.

This clone came up a few times. V usage is TRBV9 and J usage is TRBJ2-2; D remains unclear. The CDR3 is made up of 12 amino acids. The V end was cut by 3 bases, the J end by 0 bases, with 0 bases between. Germline loops: CDR1 SGDLS, CDR2 YYNGEE. In DNA form, the CDR3 reads TGTGCCAGCAGCGCGAACACCGGGGAGCTGTTTTTT. Encoded protein: CASSANTGELFF.

V usage is TRBV11-3 and J usage is TRBJ1-1, with D possibly TRBD1 on 5 matching bases. CDR3 length equals 15 residues. V lost 6 bases, J lost 7 bases, and 21 bases lay in between. Germline lookup yields CDR1 SGHNT and CDR2 YENEEA. CDR3 loop: CASRYSGRPKFEAFF. The CDR3 DNA sequence: TGTGCCAGCAGATACTCGGGACGGCCAAAGTTTGAAGCTTTCTTT.

DNA for the CDR3: TGTGCCAACAGTCCTTGCCAGGGGAACGAGCAGTACGTC. Protein product: CANSPCQGNEQYV. This rearrangement joins TRBV6-6 to TRBJ2-7, with a weak D call TRBD1 (6 bases). This CDR3 spans 13 amino acids. Germline lookup yields CDR1 MNHNY and CDR2 SVGAGI (reference sequence).

This clone was seen just once. The rearrangement joins TRBV11-3 to TRBJ2-1, with D possibly matching TRBD2 (5 bases). The CDR3 runs 15 residues. V dropped 2 bases and J dropped 2 bases, with 10 bases sitting between them. The germline CDR1 and CDR2 sequences are SGHNT and YENEEA. CDR3 coding DNA: TGTGCCAGCAGCTTACGAGGAGGCACCTACAATGAGCAGTTCTTC. Amino acids: CASSLRGGTYNEQFF. The full variable domain, its missing parts supplied by reference TRBV11-3 and TRBJ2-1, is EAGVVQSPRYKIIEKKQPVAFWCNPISGHNTLYWYLQNLGQGPELLIRYENEEAVDDSQLPKDRFSAERLKGVDSTLKIQPAELGDSAVYLCASSLRGGTYNEQFFGPGTRLTVL.

The genes are TRBV4-2 and TRBJ1-4; D not resolved. The germline gives CDR1 LGHNA, CDR2 YNFKEQ. The CDR3 runs to 13 residues. V lost 1 base, J lost 3 bases, and 3 bases lay in between. CDR3 sequence (DNA): TGTGCCAGCAGCCAAGCTGCTAATGAAAAACTGTTTTTT. This codes for CASSQAANEKLFF.

The rearrangement uses TRBV27 and TRBJ1-2; TRBD1 might be the D (6 bases). CDR3 length equals 16 residues. Trimming removed 5 bases from V and 5 bases from J, with 21 bases in between. Germline V lookup: CDR1 MNHEY, CDR2 SMNVEV (reference sequence). CDR3: CASSPPEGEGRYGYTF. The CDR3 nucleotides read TGTGCCAGCAGTCCCCCCGAGGGGGAGGGGCGGTATGGCTACACCTTC.

The rearrangement joins TRBV9 to TRBJ2-2, with D unresolved. The CDR3 consists of 12 residues. V lost 4 bases and J lost 9, with 10 bases in between. The V gene's germline CDR1 is SGDLS and CDR2 YYNGEE. The CDR3 loop is CASSSFARELFF. The CDR3 nucleotides read TGTGCCAGCAGCTCCTTTGCCAGGGAGCTGTTTTTT. The variable domain in full, completed from reference TRBV9 and TRBJ2-2, reads DSGVTQTPKHLITATGQRVTLRCSPRSGDLSVYWYQQSLDQGLQFLIQYYNGEERAKGNILERFSAQQFPDLHSELNLSSLELGDSALYFCASSSFARELFFGEGSRLTVL.

The rearrangement uses TRBV27 and TRBJ2-6, with 7 positions matching TRBD1. CDR3 length: 19 residues. Germline trimming cut 6 bases from V and 0 bases from J; bases unmatched to any gene: 14. The germline CDR1 and CDR2 sequences are MNHEY and SMNVEV (reference sequence). CDR3 in amino acids: CASSQYRQGRRSGANVLTF. As DNA, the CDR3 is TGTGCCAGCAGCCAGTACCGACAGGGCCGACGCTCTGGGGCCAACGTCCTGACTTTC.

This clone was seen more than once but under ten times. The chain combines TRBV28 with TRBJ1-5; no definite D call. This CDR3 region has 15 residues. With 6 bases removed from V and 2 bases from J, the gap between germline ends came to 14 bases. The germline V gene encodes CDR1 MDHEN and CDR2 SYDVKM. The DNA of the CDR3 is TGTGCCAGCAGCCGGGATACAGAAGGCAATCAGCCCCAGCATTTT. It specifies CASSRDTEGNQPQHF.

The chain joins TRBV7-3 to TRBJ1-3; weak D call: TRBD1 (5 bases). The germline CDR1 and CDR2 sequences are SGHTA and FQGTGA. The CDR3 has 15 residues. With 1 base removed from V and 2 bases from J, the gap between germline ends came to 9 bases. The CDR3 protein is CASSLNGAAGNTIYF. In nucleotides, the CDR3 is TGTGCCAGCAGCTTAAACGGGGCAGCTGGAAACACCATATATTTT.

The chain combines TRBV6-5 with TRBJ1-1, with D unclear. Germline V gene data show CDR1 as MNHEY and CDR2 as SVGAGI. The CDR3 is made up of 13 amino acids. Trimming cost V 4 bases and J 0 bases, with 6 bases left between them. DNA for the CDR3: TGTGCCAGCAGTTCTCGAATGAACACTGAAGCTTTCTTT. It codes for CASSSRMNTEAFF.

V and J are TRBV6-5 and TRBJ1-2, with D uncertain. With 0 bases removed from V and 8 bases from J, the gap between germline ends came to 10 bases. Germline V gives CDR1 MNHEY, CDR2 SVGAGI. This CDR3 comprises 13 residues. The CDR3 nucleotides are TGTGCCAGCAGTTACTCTAGGATAGGGGGCTACACCTTC. This codes for CASSYSRIGGYTF.

In DNA, the CDR3 is TGCGCCAGCAGCCAACCGACGGAGAATTCACCCCTCCACTTT. Its protein is CASSQPTENSPLHF. The rearrangement links TRBV4-1 to TRBJ1-6; the D is unclear. Trimming removed 2 bases from V and 7 bases from J, with 9 bases in between. This CDR3 spans 14 amino acids. Germline V gene data show CDR1 as MGHRA and CDR2 as YSYEKL.

The rearrangement joins TRBV4-3 to TRBJ1-5; TRBD1 aligns across 7 bases. This CDR3 has 16 amino acids. V shed 1 base and J 7 bases; nucleotides not matched to a gene: 10. CDR1 is LGHNA and CDR2 is YSLEER in the germline V gene. This CDR3 reads CASSQGVGGNRQPQHF. DNA of the CDR3: TGCGCCAGCAGCCAAGGCGTAGGGGGCAATAGGCAGCCCCAGCATTTT.

The chain has TRBV4-3 and TRBJ2-3; no clear D. CDR1 is LGHNA and CDR2 is YSLEER in the germline V gene. The CDR3 spans 15 residues. Trimming left V 6 bases short and J 5 bases short, with 18 bases between. CDR3 sequence: CASSPARVQVDTQYF. The CDR3 coding sequence is TGCGCCAGCAGTCCCGCACGCGTCCAGGTAGATACGCAGTATTTT.

The gene calls are TRBV7-9 and TRBJ2-5, with no clear D. This CDR3 has 12 amino acids. Germline lookup yields CDR1 SEHNR and CDR2 FQNEAQ (reference sequence). Trimming pared 2 bases from V and 3 bases from J, leaving 4 bases between. The CDR3 bases are TGTGCCAGCAGCTTATTGAAAGAGACCCAGTACTTC. Translation: CASSLLKETQYF.

This clone was observed a single time. The chain joins TRBV4-2 to TRBJ2-7, with 12 bases identical to TRBD1. The CDR3 consists of 15 residues. Germline V gene sequence: CDR1 LGHNA, CDR2 YNFKEQ. Unmatched junction bases numbered 4, after V lost 5 bases and J lost 2 bases. Here the CDR3 reads CASSWGQGATYEQYF. The CDR3 DNA is TGTGCCAGCAGCTGGGGACAGGGGGCGACCTACGAGCAGTACTTC.

The chain joins TRBV9 to TRBJ1-1, with TRBD1 as a possible D gene (5 bases). The germline V gene encodes CDR1 SGDLS and CDR2 YYNGEE. The CDR3 sequence is 15 residues long. V was cut by 1 base and J by 4 bases, with 14 bases left in between. CDR3 in amino acids: CASSVTGLGGTEAFF. CDR3 in DNA: TGTGCCAGCAGCGTAACCGGACTGGGGGGCACTGAAGCTTTCTTT.

On this clone: Other nucleotide sequences from this sample produce the same CDR3. The CDR3 sequence is CASSAGTSGYNEQFF. The CDR3 coding sequence is TGTGCCAGCAGTGCGGGGACTAGCGGGTACAATGAGCAGTTCTTC. This sequence joins TRBV9 and TRBJ2-1; 12 bases fit TRBD2. Germline CDR1 reads SGDLS; CDR2 reads YYNGEE. The CDR3 covers 15 residues. V dropped 5 bases and J dropped 4; count of bases not matched to a gene: 4. Full variable domain (outside the CDR3, taken from reference TRBV9 and TRBJ2-1): DSGVTQTPKHLITATGQRVTLRCSPRSGDLSVYWYQQSLDQGLQFLIQYYNGEERAKGNILERFSAQQFPDLHSELNLSSLELGDSALYFCASSAGTSGYNEQFFGPGTRLTVL.

The chain has TRBV27 and TRBJ2-7; 7 positions agree with TRBD1. V was pared by 5 bases and J by 0 bases, with 10 bases of the junction left unmatched. This CDR3 has 16 amino acids. CDR1 and CDR2 from the germline V gene are MNHEY and SMNVEV (reference sequence). CDR3 protein: CASSPSTGDISYEQYV. The CDR3 DNA is TGTGCCAGCAGTCCTTCAACAGGGGATATCTCCTACGAGCAGTACGTC.

This clone was recorded a few times. The chain has TRBV10-3 and TRBJ1-2; D call uncertain. The V gene's germline CDR1 is ENHRY and CDR2 SYGVKD. Trimming cost V 3 bases and J 4 bases, with 18 bases left between them. The CDR3 runs to 16 residues. The CDR3 sequence: CAISDFDTLFLYGYTF. As DNA, the CDR3 is TGTGCCATCAGTGACTTCGACACACTCTTCCTCTATGGCTACACCTTC.

The J gene is TRBJ1-1, the V gene TRBV19; D is ambiguous. Germline CDR1 is LNHDA and CDR2 is SQIVND (reference sequence). V lost 9 bases and J lost 1, with 9 bases in between. The CDR3 runs to 12 residues. The CDR3 DNA sequence: TGTGCCAGCAACCGACAGAACACTGAAGCTTTCTTT. It yields the protein CASNRQNTEAFF.

The chain links TRBV19 to TRBJ1-1; the D gene is possibly TRBD1 (6 bases). This CDR3 has 11 residues. V was trimmed by 7 bases and J by 5 bases, leaving 8 bases between them. CDR1 and CDR2 (germline): LNHDA, SQIVND (reference sequence). CDR3: CASNRETEAFF. CDR3 nucleotide sequence: TGTGCCAGTAACAGGGAGACTGAAGCTTTCTTT.

The sample holds one count of this clone. The chain combines TRBV4-3 with TRBJ1-1; no firm D call. This CDR3 contains 13 residues. Germline values: CDR1 LGHNA, CDR2 YSLEER. Trimming took off 2 bases at V and 6 bases at J, with 10 bases between the two ends. CDR3 DNA sequence: TGCGCCAGCAGCCAAAGCAGGTTCGCTGAAGCTTTCTTT. Its protein is CASSQSRFAEAFF.

The chain couples TRBV30 to TRBJ2-6; D is unclear. Trimming removed 2 bases at V and 0 bases at J, with 8 bases between. CDR1 GTSNPN and CDR2 SVGIG come from the germline V gene (reference sequence). The CDR3 length is 15 residues. CDR3 in DNA: TGTGCCTGGAGTCCCGCCAACTCTGGGGCCAACGTCCTGACTTTC. Its protein is CAWSPANSGANVLTF.

This chain links TRBV2 with TRBJ1-1; a weak D match, TRBD1 (6 bases). Germline CDR1 and CDR2: SNHLY and FYNNEI. The CDR3 has 12 residues. Trimming stripped 9 bases from V and 7 bases from J, with 15 bases between. The chain's CDR3 is CASGPRGFEAFF. Written as DNA, the CDR3 is TGTGCCAGTGGGCCCAGGGGCTTTGAAGCTTTCTTT.

The chain carries TRBV30 and TRBJ2-3; 12 bases are shared with TRBD1. CDR1 is GTSNPN and CDR2 is SVGIG in the germline V gene (reference sequence). With V trimmed by 3 bases and J by 6 bases, 7 bases remained unmatched. The CDR3 has 15 amino acids. DNA for the CDR3: TGTGCCTGGAGCACCGGGACAGGGGGCTCGGATACGCAGTATTTT. It yields the protein CAWSTGTGGSDTQYF. Full variable domain (remainder filled in from reference TRBV30 and TRBJ2-3): SQTIHQWPATLVQPVGSPLSLECTVEGTSNPNLYWYRQAAGRGLQLLFYSVGIGQISSEVPQNLSASRPQDRQFILSSKKLLLSDSGFYLCAWSTGTGGSDTQYFGPGTRLTVL.

V usage is TRBV6-5 and J usage is TRBJ2-1; no reliable D call. The CDR3 runs to 13 residues. V dropped 0 bases and J dropped 6 bases, with 6 bases sitting between them. Germline V CDR1 and CDR2: MNHEY, SVGAGI. Here the CDR3 reads CASSYSGTNEQFF. As DNA, the CDR3 is TGTGCCAGCAGTTACTCTGGAACCAATGAGCAGTTCTTC.

The chain uses TRBV4-1 and TRBJ1-1; perhaps TRBD1 as D (6 bases). Germline lookup yields CDR1 MGHRA and CDR2 YSYEKL. Trimming stripped 1 base from V and 0 bases from J, with 24 bases between. This CDR3 comprises 20 residues. CDR3 residues: CASSQVSTGSHPFMNTEAFF. The DNA for the CDR3 is TGCGCCAGCAGCCAAGTATCCACAGGGTCCCACCCGTTCATGAACACTGAAGCTTTCTTT.